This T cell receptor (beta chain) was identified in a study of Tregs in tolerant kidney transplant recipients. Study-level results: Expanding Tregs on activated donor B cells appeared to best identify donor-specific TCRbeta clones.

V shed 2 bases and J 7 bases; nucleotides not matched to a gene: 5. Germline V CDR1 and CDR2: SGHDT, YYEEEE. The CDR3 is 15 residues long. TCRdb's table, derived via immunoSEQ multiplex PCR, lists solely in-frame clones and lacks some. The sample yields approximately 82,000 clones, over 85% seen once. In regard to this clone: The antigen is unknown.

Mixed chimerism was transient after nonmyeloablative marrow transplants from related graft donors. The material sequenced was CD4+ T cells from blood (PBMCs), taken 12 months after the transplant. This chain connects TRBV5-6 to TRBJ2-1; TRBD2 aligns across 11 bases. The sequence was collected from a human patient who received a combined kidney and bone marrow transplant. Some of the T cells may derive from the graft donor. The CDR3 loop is CASSFALAGANEQFF. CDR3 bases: TGTGCCAGCAGCTTCGCACTAGCGGGAGCAAATGAGCAGTTCTTC.